This is a list of T cell receptor beta chains from one sample in a study of T cells after yellow fever vaccination. MiXCR, applied by TCRdb to the 5' RACE reads, yields one record per CDR3 protein. The repertoire consists of just under 600,000 distinct CDR3 sequences, with roughly 13% occurring once and the leading ten covering around 15%. The sample consisted of PBMCs, taken on the day of the yellow fever booster vaccination. The receptors here all came from a man under 40 who received the YFV17D yellow fever vaccine. Both conserved end residues are part of each CDR3. The D gene is left open where the match is weak. Clone size is not always given. Where it is, it says once, few, many or a class for expanded clones.

v_call: TRBV6-2/TRBV6-3
clone_size: few
j_call: TRBJ1-6
d_call: NA
cdr3_aa: CASSYSMRSSPLHF
cdr3_nt: TGTGCCAGCAGTTACTCGATGCGATCGTCACCCCTCCACTTT

v_call: TRBV19
clone_size: NA
j_call: TRBJ1-2
d_call: TRBD1
cdr3_aa: CASSSGTALQIIYGYTF
cdr3_nt: TGTGCCAGTAGCTCCGGGACAGCACTACAGATAATCTATGGCTACACCTTC

v_call: TRBV9
clone_size: NA
j_call: TRBJ2-7
d_call: TRBD1
cdr3_aa: CASSRGTGVIEQYF
cdr3_nt: TGTGCCAGCAGCAGAGGGACAGGGGTTATCGAGCAGTACTTC

v_call: TRBV20-1
clone_size: NA
j_call: TRBJ2-7
d_call: TRBD2
cdr3_aa: CSARDQRDPYEQYF
cdr3_nt: TGCAGTGCTAGAGACCAGCGGGACCCCTACGAGCAGTACTTC

v_call: TRBV29-1
clone_size: few
j_call: TRBJ2-1
d_call: TRBD2
cdr3_aa: CSVEDPSPLAGAENEQFF
cdr3_nt: TGCAGCGTTGAAGATCCAAGCCCACTAGCGGGAGCGGAAAATGAGCAGTTCTTC

v_call: TRBV6-2/TRBV6-3
clone_size: NA
j_call: TRBJ2-1
d_call: TRBD2
cdr3_aa: CASNGAGLAGNEQFF
cdr3_nt: TGTGCCAGCAACGGGGCTGGACTAGCGGGAAATGAGCAGTTCTTC

v_call: TRBV5-1
clone_size: NA
j_call: TRBJ2-5
d_call: NA
cdr3_aa: CASSLRPGVVETQYF
cdr3_nt: TGCGCCAGCAGCTTGAGGCCGGGGGTAGTAGAGACCCAGTACTTC

v_call: TRBV20-1
clone_size: NA
j_call: TRBJ2-7
d_call: TRBD1
cdr3_aa: CSADPGTGGAYEQYF
cdr3_nt: TGCAGTGCTGACCCTGGGACAGGGGGCGCGTACGAGCAGTACTTC

v_call: TRBV12-3/TRBV12-4
clone_size: NA
j_call: TRBJ2-1
d_call: NA
cdr3_aa: CASSLIPPISENNEQFF
cdr3_nt: TGTGCCAGCAGTTTGATCCCCCCTATAAGTGAGAACAATGAGCAGTTCTTC

v_call: TRBV2
clone_size: few
j_call: TRBJ2-1
d_call: NA
cdr3_aa: CASTLGKPSSEQFF
cdr3_nt: TGTGCCAGCACCCTGGGGAAGCCCTCCTCGGAGCAGTTCTTC

v_call: TRBV6-1
clone_size: few
j_call: TRBJ2-7
d_call: NA
cdr3_aa: CASKGRSSYEQYF
cdr3_nt: TGTGCCAGCAAAGGACGGAGCTCCTACGAGCAGTACTTC

v_call: TRBV7-3
clone_size: NA
j_call: TRBJ2-7
d_call: NA
cdr3_aa: CASSLGFGGHYEQYF
cdr3_nt: TGTGCCAGCAGCTTAGGGTTCGGGGGGCATTACGAGCAGTACTTC

v_call: TRBV11-2
clone_size: NA
j_call: TRBJ2-7
d_call: NA
cdr3_aa: CASSLDRSDGEYF
cdr3_nt: TGTGCCAGCAGCTTAGATCGGTCAGACGGGGAGTACTTC

v_call: TRBV4-2
clone_size: NA
j_call: TRBJ2-7
d_call: TRBD1
cdr3_aa: CASSQGSGGNEQYF
cdr3_nt: TGTGCCAGCAGCCAAGGGTCAGGGGGCAACGAGCAGTACTTC

v_call: TRBV6-2/TRBV6-3
clone_size: NA
j_call: TRBJ2-1
d_call: TRBD1
cdr3_aa: CASTQWGTGGVGSYNEQFF
cdr3_nt: TGTGCCAGCACCCAGTGGGGGACAGGGGGAGTTGGTTCCTACAATGAGCAGTTCTTC

v_call: TRBV10-1
clone_size: NA
j_call: TRBJ1-3
d_call: NA
cdr3_aa: CASNYIKSCGNTIYF
cdr3_nt: TGCGCCAGCAATTACATTAAGAGCTGTGGAAACACCATATATTTT

v_call: TRBV7-6
clone_size: few
j_call: TRBJ2-1
d_call: TRBD2
cdr3_aa: CASSLLVVELAGGEQFF
cdr3_nt: TGTGCCAGCAGCTTATTGGTGGTTGAGCTAGCGGGTGGCGAGCAGTTCTTC

v_call: TRBV4-3
clone_size: few
j_call: TRBJ1-5
d_call: NA
cdr3_aa: CASSREPRQPQHF
cdr3_nt: TGCGCCAGTTCCAGGGAGCCCCGCCAGCCCCAGCATTTT

v_call: TRBV7-2
clone_size: NA
j_call: TRBJ2-7
d_call: NA
cdr3_aa: CASSRTKQPYEQYF
cdr3_nt: TGTGCCAGCAGCCGTACCAAACAGCCCTACGAGCAGTACTTC

v_call: TRBV2
clone_size: few
j_call: TRBJ1-3
d_call: TRBD1
cdr3_aa: CASSAWTGLSGNTIYF
cdr3_nt: TGTGCCAGCAGTGCCTGGACAGGTCTCTCTGGAAACACCATATATTTT

v_call: TRBV20-1
clone_size: NA
j_call: TRBJ2-7
d_call: TRBD2
cdr3_aa: CNPGLAAYEQYF
cdr3_nt: TGCAACCCGGGACTAGCGGCCTACGAGCAGTACTTC

v_call: TRBV2
clone_size: NA
j_call: TRBJ1-1
d_call: NA
cdr3_aa: CASRREGTTEAFF
cdr3_nt: TGTGCCAGCAGGAGGGAGGGAACCACTGAAGCTTTCTTT

v_call: TRBV5-1
clone_size: NA
j_call: TRBJ2-3
d_call: NA
cdr3_aa: CASSLASTGNTDTQYF
cdr3_nt: TGCGCCAGCAGCTTGGCCTCAACAGGGAACACAGATACGCAGTATTTT

v_call: TRBV7-3
clone_size: few
j_call: TRBJ2-3
d_call: TRBD2
cdr3_aa: CATTSGPTDTQYF
cdr3_nt: TGTGCCACCACTAGCGGGCCCACAGATACGCAGTATTTT

v_call: TRBV6-1
clone_size: NA
j_call: TRBJ1-1
d_call: NA
cdr3_aa: CASSDQVNTEAFF
cdr3_nt: TGTGCCAGCAGTGATCAGGTTAACACTGAAGCTTTCTTT

v_call: TRBV7-2
clone_size: many
j_call: TRBJ2-7
d_call: NA
cdr3_aa: CASSLLDYEQYF
cdr3_nt: TGTGCCAGCAGCCTGCTCGACTACGAGCAGTACTTC

v_call: TRBV9
clone_size: NA
j_call: TRBJ1-1
d_call: NA
cdr3_aa: CASSVVVSGGEAFF
cdr3_nt: TGTGCCAGCAGCGTAGTGGTGTCGGGGGGTGAAGCTTTCTTT

v_call: TRBV5-1
clone_size: NA
j_call: TRBJ2-7
d_call: NA
cdr3_aa: CASSLPLQGTGNEQYF
cdr3_nt: TGCGCCAGCAGCTTGCCCCTACAGGGCACGGGAAACGAGCAGTACTTC

v_call: TRBV15
clone_size: NA
j_call: TRBJ1-3
d_call: NA
cdr3_aa: CATRGIGNTIYF
cdr3_nt: TGTGCCACCCGAGGGATTGGAAACACCATATATTTT

v_call: TRBV7-6
clone_size: many
j_call: TRBJ2-1
d_call: NA
cdr3_aa: CASSLQGVGVNEQFF
cdr3_nt: TGTGCCAGCAGCCTACAGGGAGTAGGTGTCAATGAGCAGTTCTTC

v_call: TRBV20-1
clone_size: NA
j_call: TRBJ1-1
d_call: NA
cdr3_aa: CSAPKQGWGTEAFF
cdr3_nt: TGCAGTGCCCCGAAACAGGGATGGGGAACTGAAGCTTTCTTT

v_call: TRBV27
clone_size: few
j_call: TRBJ2-2
d_call: NA
cdr3_aa: CASSLTRGLNTGELFF
cdr3_nt: TGTGCCAGCAGCCTAACTCGGGGGTTGAACACCGGGGAGCTGTTTTTT

v_call: TRBV11-2
clone_size: NA
j_call: TRBJ2-1
d_call: TRBD2
cdr3_aa: CASSFPTPSSGQSSYNEQFF
cdr3_nt: TGTGCCAGCAGCTTCCCAACCCCATCTAGCGGTCAGAGCTCCTACAATGAGCAGTTCTTC

v_call: TRBV7-9
clone_size: few
j_call: TRBJ2-7
d_call: NA
cdr3_aa: CASSLARTTNYEQYF
cdr3_nt: TGTGCCAGCAGCTTAGCCCGGACTACTAACTACGAGCAGTACTTC

v_call: TRBV9
clone_size: few
j_call: TRBJ2-7
d_call: NA
cdr3_aa: CASSVGIESSYEQYF
cdr3_nt: TGTGCCAGCAGCGTAGGGATCGAGAGCTCCTACGAGCAGTACTTC

v_call: TRBV3-1
clone_size: few
j_call: TRBJ2-1
d_call: NA
cdr3_aa: CASWLGGTYNEQFF
cdr3_nt: TGTGCCAGTTGGCTGGGCGGGACTTACAATGAGCAGTTCTTC

v_call: TRBV28
clone_size: NA
j_call: TRBJ2-1
d_call: NA
cdr3_aa: CASSLPRLGEQFF
cdr3_nt: TGTGCCAGCAGTCTCCCCCGCTTGGGAGAGCAGTTCTTC

v_call: TRBV6-1
clone_size: NA
j_call: TRBJ1-2
d_call: NA
cdr3_aa: CASTVGLNYGYTF
cdr3_nt: TGTGCCAGCACTGTGGGACTGAACTATGGCTACACCTTC

v_call: TRBV10-3
clone_size: NA
j_call: TRBJ2-6
d_call: NA
cdr3_aa: CAISESNGANVLTF
cdr3_nt: TGTGCCATCAGTGAGTCGAATGGGGCCAACGTCCTGACTTTC

v_call: TRBV29-1
clone_size: NA
j_call: TRBJ2-7
d_call: TRBD1
cdr3_aa: CSVVPGQAYEQYF
cdr3_nt: TGCAGCGTAGTACCGGGACAGGCGTACGAGCAGTACTTC

v_call: TRBV7-2
clone_size: NA
j_call: TRBJ2-2
d_call: NA
cdr3_aa: CASSLSGNAGELFF
cdr3_nt: TGTGCCAGCAGCTTATCCGGGAATGCCGGGGAGCTGTTTTTT

v_call: TRBV4-3
clone_size: few
j_call: TRBJ1-1
d_call: NA
cdr3_aa: CASSPKAPRRDTEAFF
cdr3_nt: TGCGCCAGCAGCCCAAAAGCACCAAGAAGAGACACTGAAGCTTTCTTT

v_call: TRBV7-8
clone_size: few
j_call: TRBJ1-1
d_call: NA
cdr3_aa: CASSPTTGFTEAFF
cdr3_nt: TGTGCCAGCAGCCCAACTACAGGGTTCACTGAAGCTTTCTTT

v_call: TRBV5-4
clone_size: few
j_call: TRBJ2-7
d_call: NA
cdr3_aa: CASSPGGRGPYEQYF
cdr3_nt: TGTGCCAGCAGCCCCGGTGGAAGAGGGCCCTACGAGCAGTACTTC

v_call: TRBV20-1
clone_size: few
j_call: TRBJ2-5
d_call: TRBD2
cdr3_aa: CSAATSGETQYF
cdr3_nt: TGCAGTGCCGCAACTAGCGGGGAGACCCAGTACTTC

v_call: TRBV9
clone_size: many
j_call: TRBJ2-2
d_call: TRBD2
cdr3_aa: CAKGTSGTEAGELFF
cdr3_nt: TGTGCCAAAGGGACTAGCGGGACGGAGGCCGGGGAGCTGTTTTTT

v_call: TRBV6-2/TRBV6-3
clone_size: NA
j_call: TRBJ1-2
d_call: TRBD1
cdr3_aa: CASLTGTGRIGYGYTF
cdr3_nt: TGTGCCAGCTTGACCGGGACAGGCAGGATCGGCTATGGCTACACCTTC

v_call: TRBV5-5
clone_size: NA
j_call: TRBJ2-5
d_call: TRBD2
cdr3_aa: CASSLGRLAGVETQYF
cdr3_nt: TGTGCCAGCAGCTTGGGGAGACTAGCGGGAGTGGAGACCCAGTACTTC

v_call: TRBV7-2
clone_size: NA
j_call: TRBJ2-3
d_call: NA
cdr3_aa: CASSLSDRIDTQYF
cdr3_nt: TGTGCCAGCAGCTTATCGGACAGAATAGATACGCAGTATTTT

v_call: TRBV19
clone_size: NA
j_call: TRBJ1-2
d_call: NA
cdr3_aa: CASSIGGRAHNPYGYTF
cdr3_nt: TGTGCCAGTAGTATAGGCGGCAGGGCGCACAACCCATATGGCTACACCTTC

v_call: TRBV4-3
clone_size: few
j_call: TRBJ1-2
d_call: TRBD1
cdr3_aa: CASSQDQQGAYGYTF
cdr3_nt: TGCGCCAGCAGCCAAGATCAACAGGGGGCCTATGGCTACACCTTC

v_call: TRBV6-1
clone_size: NA
j_call: TRBJ2-2
d_call: TRBD2
cdr3_aa: CASRPSGTSAGELFF
cdr3_nt: TGTGCCAGCAGACCCAGTGGGACTAGCGCCGGGGAGCTGTTTTTT

v_call: TRBV5-1
clone_size: NA
j_call: TRBJ2-2
d_call: NA
cdr3_aa: CASSFGAANTGELFF
cdr3_nt: TGCGCCAGCAGCTTCGGGGCGGCGAACACCGGGGAGCTGTTTTTT

v_call: TRBV12-3/TRBV12-4
clone_size: NA
j_call: TRBJ1-6
d_call: NA
cdr3_aa: CASSLWQDDSPLHF
cdr3_nt: TGTGCCAGCAGTTTATGGCAGGACGATTCACCCCTCCACTTT

v_call: TRBV5-1
clone_size: few
j_call: TRBJ2-1
d_call: NA
cdr3_aa: CASTQESSSYNEQFF
cdr3_nt: TGCGCCAGCACCCAGGAGTCAAGCTCCTACAATGAGCAGTTCTTC

v_call: TRBV20-1
clone_size: few
j_call: TRBJ2-5
d_call: NA
cdr3_aa: CSARDNGRLQETQYF
cdr3_nt: TGCAGTGCTAGAGATAACGGCCGGCTGCAAGAGACCCAGTACTTC